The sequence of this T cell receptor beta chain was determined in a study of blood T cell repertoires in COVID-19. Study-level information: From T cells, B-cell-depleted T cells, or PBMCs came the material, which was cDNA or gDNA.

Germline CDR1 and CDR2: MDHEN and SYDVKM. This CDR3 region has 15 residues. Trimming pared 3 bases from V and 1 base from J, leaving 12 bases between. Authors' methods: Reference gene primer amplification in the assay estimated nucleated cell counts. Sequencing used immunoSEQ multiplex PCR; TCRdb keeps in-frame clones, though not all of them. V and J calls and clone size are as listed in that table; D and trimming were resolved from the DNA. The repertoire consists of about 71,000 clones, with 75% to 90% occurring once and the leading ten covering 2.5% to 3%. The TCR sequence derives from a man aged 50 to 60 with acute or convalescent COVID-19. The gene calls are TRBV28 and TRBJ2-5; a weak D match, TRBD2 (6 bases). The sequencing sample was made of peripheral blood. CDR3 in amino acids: CASSFGGRIQETQYF. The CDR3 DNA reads TGTGCCAGCAGTTTCGGTGGGAGGATCCAAGAGACCCAGTACTTC.